This T cell receptor beta chain came from a study of OX40 agonist ivuxolimab in advanced cancers. Whole-study results and caveats: Fewer expanded clones were found on average in CD4+ than in CD8+ T cells. There was clonal expansion of CD4+ and CD8+ blood T cells by week 6 at 0.1 to 3.0 mg/kg.

On this clone: Its target is not known.

This CDR3 spans 14 amino acids. Germline CDR1 is MDHEN and CDR2 is SYDVKM. The V and J ends lost 7 bases and 3 bases respectively, with 15 bases between them. The protocol was immunoSEQ multiplex PCR, while the TCRdb copy is restricted to in-frame clones and leaves out a portion. The sample has some 71,000 clones; roughly 90% are singletons. The specimen was CD4+ or CD8+ T cells sorted from blood, collected in a trial of the OX40 agonist ivuxolimab. This chain uses TRBV28 with TRBJ1-2, with a weak D call TRBD1 (6 bases). This TCR was sampled from an adult with an advanced solid tumor such as melanoma, head and neck, liver or kidney cancer. The CDR3 coding sequence is TGTGCCAGCACGGGGGGGGCCGAGGACTATGGCTACACCTTC. It yields the protein CASTGGAEDYGYTF.